These T cell receptor beta chains were read from a single sample in a study of blood T cells in healthy people across ages. TCRdb fed the 5' RACE reads into MiXCR, producing one record per CDR3 protein. The table lists some 640,000 distinct CDR3 sequences, 49% of them singletons, with under 35% in the top ten. The sample was blood. The source is a woman aged 55-69 years in good health. Each CDR3 is given with its conserved first and last residue. The D gene is left open where the match is weak. Not all rows give a size; the values are once, few, many and, for expanded clones, a class.

d_call	v_call	j_call	clone_size	cdr3_length	cdr3_aa	cdr3_nt
TRBD2	TRBV6-6	TRBJ2-7	-	15	CASSYELAGRYEQYF	TGTGCCAGCAGTTACGAGCTAGCGGGAAGGTACGAGCAGTACTTC
-	TRBV21-1	TRBJ2-7	-	19	CASSKVVGLRTGANYEQYF	TGTGCCAGCAGCAAAGTGGTGGGACTGCGGACTGGGGCCAACTACGAGCAGTACTTC
-	TRBV10-3	TRBJ2-7	few	15	CAISESPIPRIEQYF	TGTGCCATCAGTGAGTCCCCCATCCCCCGGATCGAGCAGTACTTC
TRBD2	TRBV27	TRBJ2-2	-	18	CASCLPGLAGGNTGELFF	TGTGCCAGCTGTTTACCCGGACTAGCGGGAGGCAACACCGGGGAGCTGTTTTTT
TRBD2	TRBV10-3	TRBJ2-3	-	15	CAIGVRGGAGDTQYF	TGTGCCATCGGTGTCCGGGGGGGGGCTGGAGATACGCAGTATTTT
TRBD2	TRBV20-1	TRBJ2-7	few	16	CSARDLGLAGAYEQYF	TGCAGTGCTAGAGATCTCGGACTAGCGGGAGCCTACGAGCAGTACTTC
-	TRBV7-2	TRBJ1-5	few	16	CASSLKGRGNNQPQHF	TGTGCCAGCAGCTTAAAGGGGAGGGGGAACAATCAGCCCCAGCATTTT
-	TRBV15	TRBJ2-7	few	14	CATSRQGVTYEQYF	TGTGCCACCAGCAGACAGGGAGTGACCTACGAGCAGTACTTC
-	TRBV10-3	TRBJ2-4	-	14	CAISEDLSPGIQYF	TGTGCCATCAGTGAAGATCTGTCCCCCGGCATTCAGTACTTC
-	TRBV7-6	TRBJ2-5	-	14	CTSSLVEKKETQYF	TGTACCAGCAGCTTAGTAGAGAAAAAGGAGACCCAGTACTTC
TRBD2	TRBV4-3	TRBJ2-3	-	16	CASSQGLAGITDTQYF	TGCGCCAGCAGCCAAGGGCTAGCGGGGATCACAGATACGCAGTATTTT